This TCR beta chain was identified during a study of T cells after yellow fever vaccination. Study findings and constraints: Booster sampling recovered most clones from primary vaccination (96% CD4, over 75% CD8).

Germline V gene data show CDR1 as SQVTM and CDR2 as ANQGSEA. The V gene end was trimmed by 5 bases and the J gene end by 4 bases; junction bases not matched to a gene: 10. This CDR3 has 15 amino acids. This clonotype was counted only a few times. Antigen specificity is unknown. TCRdb reanalysed the 5' RACE reads using MiXCR and keeps one entry per CDR3 protein. In the table there are around 550,000 distinct CDR3 sequences, less than 20% of which are singletons. The sample in question was PBMCs, obtained 15 days after the yellow fever booster vaccination. This sequence joins TRBV29-1 and TRBJ2-7; TRBD2 matches at 11 bases. This TCR was recovered from a man between 25 and 39 years old who received the YFV17D yellow fever vaccine. The CDR3 loop reads CSVPGTSGIKYEQYF. As DNA, the CDR3 is TGCAGCGTTCCCGGGACTAGCGGCATAAAATACGAGCAGTACTTC.